This T cell receptor beta chain was identified during a study of cytomegalovirus exposure and HLA in healthy donors. Study findings and constraints: Among TCR sequences, most were rare, though some public TCRs appeared in many donors.

On this clone itself: No antigen is known for it.

CDR3 length: 14 amino acids. Germline V gene lookup returns CDR1 MNHEY and CDR2 SVGAGI. V lost 6 bases and J lost 3, with 12 bases in between. Method: immunoSEQ multiplex PCR; TCRdb's copy keeps in-frame clones and lacks some. The table has under 250,000 clones, over 65% seen once. The specimen was PBMCs. The clonotype comes from a young woman in good health and CMV-seronegative. The chain combines TRBV6-5 with TRBJ1-5; D not resolved. The CDR3 region has the DNA TGTGCCAGCAGCCCTCCGGGATACAATCAGCCCCAGCATTTT. The encoded protein is CASSPPGYNQPQHF.